Listed below are T cell receptor beta chains from one sample, sequenced in a study of control samples from healthy donors and cancer patients. Sequencing used immunoSEQ multiplex PCR; TCRdb keeps in-frame clones, though not all of them. The table lists about 69,000 clones, approximately 88% of them singletons. The sequenced sample was PBMCs. The receptor set was obtained from a woman aged 50 to 65 with lung cancer. The CDR3 runs from the conserved cysteine through the conserved F or W. The D gene is left open where the match is weak. The listing skips clone size in some rows; elsewhere it reads once, few, many or a size class.

CDR3nt | CDR3aa | v_gene | len | j_gene | abundance | d_gene
TGTGCCAGCAGCGCCCTACAGGGTAGCACTGAAGCTTTCTTT | CASSALQGSTEAFF | TRBV5-6 | 14 | TRBJ1-1 | . | .
TGTGCCAGCAGTAAAGTCGTGGCAGGGGTCCACTATGGCTACACCTTC | CASSKVVAGVHYGYTF | TRBV7-8 | 16 | TRBJ1-2 | . | .
TGTGCCAGTAGTATTTCACAGGGCGCCGATGAAAAACTGTTTTTT | CASSISQGADEKLFF | TRBV19 | 15 | TRBJ1-4 | . | .
TGTGCCAGCAGCCGCCCGGCTAGCGGAAACTACGAGCAGTACTTC | CASSRPASGNYEQYF | TRBV7-2 | 15 | TRBJ2-7 | few | TRBD2
TGTGCCAGCAGTTACAGTTCTGATTCCCTGGCCGATGAGCAGTTCTTC | CASSYSSDSLADEQFF | TRBV6-5 | 16 | TRBJ2-1 | . | .
TGTGCCATCAGTGAGACAGGGGCGGACACCGGGGAGCTGTTTTTT | CAISETGADTGELFF | TRBV10-3 | 15 | TRBJ2-2 | . | TRBD1
TGCGCCAGCCGACTTATGGGGGTGAACACTGAAGCTTTCTTT | CASRLMGVNTEAFF | TRBV5-1 | 14 | TRBJ1-1 | . | .
TGTGCCAGCAGCTTACAGGGGAACACTGAAGCTTTCTTT | CASSLQGNTEAFF | TRBV7-9 | 13 | TRBJ1-1 | . | .
TGTGCCAGCAGTGGCGGATATAGCAATCAGCCCCAGCATTTT | CASSGGYSNQPQHF | TRBV2 | 14 | TRBJ1-5 | . | .
TGTGCCAGCAGTGAGGGACAGGGGGCTGACGAGCAGTACTTC | CASSEGQGADEQYF | TRBV6-2/TRBV6-3 | 14 | TRBJ2-7 | . | TRBD1
TGTGCCAGCTCACCACCTCGGGACCGGGGCACTGAAGCTTTCTTT | CASSPPRDRGTEAFF | TRBV18 | 15 | TRBJ1-1 | . | .
TGCGCCAGCAGCCCCGAAGGCAGGTCTAACTATGGCTACACCTTC | CASSPEGRSNYGYTF | TRBV5-1 | 15 | TRBJ1-2 | once | .
TGTGCCAGCAGGGGGCAGGGACTGGGAAACACCGGGGAGCTGTTTTTT | CASRGQGLGNTGELFF | TRBV28 | 16 | TRBJ2-2 | . | .
TGTGCCAGTAGTAGCCTCCGTGACAGGGGGTCCATGAACACTGAAGCTTTCTTT | CASSSLRDRGSMNTEAFF | TRBV19 | 18 | TRBJ1-1 | . | TRBD1
TGTGCCATCAGTGACGGGACAGGGGGCAGTCAGCCCCAGCATTTT | CAISDGTGGSQPQHF | TRBV10-3 | 15 | TRBJ1-5 | . | TRBD1
TGTGCCAGCAGCCCAGACCCTTGGGATGGCTACACCTTC | CASSPDPWDGYTF | TRBV12-3/TRBV12-4 | 13 | TRBJ1-2 | once | .
TGTGCCAGCAGAGGGACAGGGTGGATCTACGAGCAGTACTTC | CASRGTGWIYEQYF | TRBV28 | 14 | TRBJ2-7 | . | TRBD1
TGTGCCAGCAGTTCCACAGCGAACACTGAAGCTTTCTTT | CASSSTANTEAFF | TRBV6-4 | 13 | TRBJ1-1 | . | .
TGTGCCAGCAGCCTAAATATAGGGGACTATGGCTACACCTTC | CASSLNIGDYGYTF | TRBV7-2 | 14 | TRBJ1-2 | . | .
TGTGCCAGCAGCTTGAGTCAGGGTAACACTGAAGCTTTCTTT | CASSLSQGNTEAFF | TRBV5-4 | 14 | TRBJ1-1 | . | .
TGTGCCAGCAGCCCCCGGAGGGTGGACACTGAAGCTTTCTTT | CASSPRRVDTEAFF | TRBV7-2 | 14 | TRBJ1-1 | . | .
TGTGCCAGCAGTACGACAGGGCGATCACCCCTCCACTTT | CASSTTGRSPLHF | TRBV12-3/TRBV12-4 | 13 | TRBJ1-6 | . | TRBD1
TGTGCCTGGAATGGACCTGGAAACACCATATATTTT | CAWNGPGNTIYF | TRBV30 | 12 | TRBJ1-3 | . | .
TGTGCCACCAGCAGAGCAGGATCCCAGGGAGAGACCCAGTACTTC | CATSRAGSQGETQYF | TRBV15 | 15 | TRBJ2-5 | few | .
TGTGCCAGCAGTTCGGCAGGGACTGTATATTCGGCCTACAATGAGCAGTTCTTC | CASSSAGTVYSAYNEQFF | TRBV28 | 18 | TRBJ2-1 | . | .
TGCGCCAGCAGCCAAGAGGGCCCTAGCAATCAGCCCCAGCATTTT | CASSQEGPSNQPQHF | TRBV4-1 | 15 | TRBJ1-5 | . | .
TGTGCCAGCAGCTTACGGGGCGGGACAGAGAGGAATGAGCAGTTCTTC | CASSLRGGTERNEQFF | TRBV7-9 | 16 | TRBJ2-1 | . | .
TGTGCCAGCAGCCCTCCCCAGGGGGATCTAGCCAAAAACATTCAGTACTTC | CASSPPQGDLAKNIQYF | TRBV7-9 | 17 | TRBJ2-4 | . | TRBD1
TGTGCCAGCAGCCCCAGGACGGTCACCTACAATGAGCAGTTCTTC | CASSPRTVTYNEQFF | TRBV6-6 | 15 | TRBJ2-1 | . | .
TGTGCCAGCAGTTTATCAACAGGGGGAAATGAGCAGTTCTTC | CASSLSTGGNEQFF | TRBV27 | 14 | TRBJ2-1 | . | TRBD1
TGTGCCTGGAACAGGGCGTCCGGAGAGACCCAGTACTTC | CAWNRASGETQYF | TRBV30 | 13 | TRBJ2-5 | . | .
TGTGCCAGCAGCCAATACACAGGGATAACCACTGAAGCTTTCTTT | CASSQYTGITTEAFF | TRBV14 | 15 | TRBJ1-1 | . | .
TGTGCCAGCAGCCGACAGGGAGAATCCTACAATGAGCAGTTCTTC | CASSRQGESYNEQFF | TRBV5-5 | 15 | TRBJ2-1 | . | TRBD1
TGTGCCAGCAGCTGGGAAGACAGGGAGGGCTACACCTTC | CASSWEDREGYTF | TRBV7-9 | 13 | TRBJ1-2 | . | TRBD1
TGTGCCAGCAGTTGGGGCGGAACGAACACTGAAGCTTTCTTT | CASSWGGTNTEAFF | TRBV6-5 | 14 | TRBJ1-1 | few | .
TGTGCCAGCAGCTTGGCCTTACAGGGTTTAGACTATGGCTACACCTTC | CASSLALQGLDYGYTF | TRBV5-4 | 16 | TRBJ1-2 | . | .
TGTGCCAGCAGCTTAGTTGGGGGACAGGGGCTGAGTTTTGACACTGAAGCTTTCTTT | CASSLVGGQGLSFDTEAFF | TRBV7-2 | 19 | TRBJ1-1 | once | TRBD1
TGTGCCAGCAGTTACTCGCGGGACAAGGTCCCCCGCAATCAGCCCCAGCATTTT | CASSYSRDKVPRNQPQHF | TRBV6-2/TRBV6-3 | 18 | TRBJ1-5 | . | .
TGTGCCACTCTTGAGGGAGGGCAAAATGAGCAGTTCTTC | CATLEGGQNEQFF | TRBV13 | 13 | TRBJ2-1 | . | TRBD2
TGCGCCAGCAGCCAAGCCGGGGGGAACTCCTACAATGAGCAGTTCTTC | CASSQAGGNSYNEQFF | TRBV4-3 | 16 | TRBJ2-1 | . | TRBD2
TGTGCCAGCTCACTAGGATCTAGCACAGATACGCAGTATTTT | CASSLGSSTDTQYF | TRBV18 | 14 | TRBJ2-3 | . | .
TGTGCCACCAATCGACAGGGATCTGGCTACACCTTC | CATNRQGSGYTF | TRBV6-6 | 12 | TRBJ1-2 | . | TRBD1
TGTGCCAGTAGTATGCGACAGGGCTTGACTGAAGCTTTCTTT | CASSMRQGLTEAFF | TRBV19 | 14 | TRBJ1-1 | once | TRBD1
TGTGCCACCAGTGAATCAAGAGGCACAGATACGCAGTATTTT | CATSESRGTDTQYF | TRBV24-1 | 14 | TRBJ2-3 | . | .
TGTGCCAGCAGCCGGGACACCCAAGAGACCCAGTACTTC | CASSRDTQETQYF | TRBV7-2 | 13 | TRBJ2-5 | . | .
TGTGCCAGCAGTACCCCCGCGCTCCGTCCTGAGCAGTTCTTC | CASSTPALRPEQFF | TRBV28 | 14 | TRBJ2-1 | once | .